Below are 22 T cell receptor beta chains sequenced from a single sample in a study of blood T cell repertoires in COVID-19. TCRdb keeps only in-frame clones here, not all; method: immunoSEQ multiplex PCR. Of hundreds of thousands of clones in the sample, around 88% were seen once. The sequencing sample was made of PBMCs or T cells enriched from blood (not recorded which). The receptors derive from a woman in her forties with acute COVID-19.

V gene TRBV28 combines with J gene TRBJ2-3, with D tentatively TRBD1 (6 bases). The CDR3 runs 13 residues. The ends were cut back, 7 bases at V and 1 base at J, with 9 bases in the middle. Germline CDR1 is MDHEN and CDR2 is SYDVKM. CDR3 protein: CASIPGGTDTQYF. The CDR3, as DNA: TGTGCCAGCATCCCAGGGGGCACAGATACGCAGTATTTT.

The CDR3 region has the DNA TGTGCCTGGAGTGTAGGGGACAATGAGCAGTTCTTC. Translation: CAWSVGDNEQFF. The V and J genes are TRBV30 and TRBJ2-1; D possibly corresponds to TRBD1 (5 bases). V was shortened by 0 bases and J by 5 bases, with 5 bases between the two germline ends. The germline V gene encodes CDR1 GTSNPN and CDR2 SVGIG (reference sequence). The CDR3 totals 12 residues.

The chain employs TRBV30 and TRBJ2-1; D unresolved. The germline CDR1 and CDR2 sequences are GTSNPN and SVGIG (reference sequence). V was trimmed by 4 bases and J by 8 bases, leaving 9 bases between them. The CDR3 runs 11 residues. CDR3 in DNA: TGTGCCTGGATACGAGATTATGAGCAGTTCTTC. Its translation: CAWIRDYEQFF.

The CDR3 DNA is TGTGCCAGCAGTGAAGTGGGAGGGTTGGGGCAGTACGTC. Protein product: CASSEVGGLGQYV. The J gene is TRBJ2-7, the V gene TRBV2, with 7 bases aligning to TRBD2. Looked up from germline, CDR1 is SNHLY and CDR2 is FYNNEI. This CDR3 comprises 13 residues. V lost 1 base to trimming and J lost 9 bases; unmatched junction nucleotides: 6.

The chain uses TRBV3-1 (or the pseudogene TRBV3-2) and TRBJ2-7; TRBD1 matches 7 bases. The CDR3 has 14 amino acids. Germline V gives CDR1 LGHDT, CDR2 YNNKEL (reference sequence). Trimming at V came to 3 bases and at J to 3 bases, leaving 5 bases not matched to a gene. The chain's CDR3 is CASSQPGQIYEQYF. CDR3 in DNA: TGTGCCAGCAGCCAGCCGGGACAGATCTACGAGCAGTACTTC.

This chain uses TRBV3-1 (or the pseudogene TRBV3-2) with TRBJ1-3; D perhaps matches TRBD1 (6 bases). CDR3 length: 19 residues. Germline CDR1 and CDR2: LGHDT and YNNKEL (reference sequence). Trimming pared 5 bases from V and 0 bases from J, leaving 23 bases between. The CDR3 is CASSSTPLGGRYSGNTIYF. The CDR3 DNA follows: TGTGCCAGCAGCTCTACCCCCCTTGGGGGCCGGTACTCTGGAAACACCATATATTTT.

This chain uses TRBV28 with TRBJ1-1; D is undetermined. CDR1 MDHEN and CDR2 SYDVKM come from the germline V gene. The CDR3 covers 13 residues. The V and J ends lost 7 bases and 7 bases respectively, with 16 bases between them. The CDR3 DNA reads TGTGCCAGCAAAAGGGTGGGGAGGGTTGAAGCTTTCTTT. Protein product: CASKRVGRVEAFF.

This chain joins TRBV7-2 and TRBJ2-1, with 8 bases identical to TRBD1. The length of the CDR3 is 13 residues. CDR1 is SGHTA and CDR2 is FQGNSA in the germline V gene. V lost 6 bases and J lost 7; bases outside the gene matches: 5. The CDR3 spells CASSRQGANEQFF. CDR3 sequence (DNA): TGTGCCAGCAGTCGTCAGGGGGCTAATGAGCAGTTCTTC.

V and J are TRBV9 and TRBJ2-1, with TRBD1 identical over 7 bases. Germline lookup yields CDR1 SGDLS and CDR2 YYNGEE. The CDR3 sequence is 16 residues long. The V gene end was trimmed by 3 bases and the J gene end by 0 bases; junction bases not matched to a gene: 6. CDR3 loop: CASSAQGESSYNEQFF. As DNA, the CDR3 is TGTGCCAGCAGCGCCCAGGGGGAGAGCTCCTACAATGAGCAGTTCTTC.

The J gene is TRBJ2-1, the V gene TRBV5-1, with D perhaps matching TRBD2 (5 bases). This CDR3 is 16 amino acids long. The germline V gene encodes CDR1 SGHRS and CDR2 YFSETQ. Trimming shortened V by 0 bases and J by 4 bases, and 14 bases separated the two germline ends. CDR3 region: CASSLVLSDAYNEQFF. In DNA form, the CDR3 reads TGCGCCAGCAGCTTGGTACTTAGCGACGCTTACAATGAGCAGTTCTTC.

A word on this clone: Additional DNA sequences in this sample encode the identical CDR3. The chain couples TRBV11-2 to TRBJ1-1; a weak D match, TRBD1 (6 bases). This CDR3 is 13 amino acids long. V was shortened by 5 bases and J by 5 bases, with 12 bases between the two germline ends. CDR1 is SGHAT, CDR2 FQNNGV, per germline. The CDR3 DNA is TGTGCCAGCAGCCTAATCAGGGGTACTGAAGCTTTCTTT. Its protein product is CASSLIRGTEAFF.

V and J are TRBV18 and TRBJ2-3; 7 bases agree with TRBD1. This CDR3 spans 15 amino acids. J gave up 2 bases and V 6 bases, and 8 bases lay outside the gene matches. CDR1 is KGHSH and CDR2 is LQKENI in the germline V gene. Here the CDR3 reads CASSIQGQSTDTQYF. CDR3 sequence (DNA): TGTGCCAGCTCGATTCAGGGACAGTCCACAGATACGCAGTATTTT.

The chain carries TRBV11-3 and TRBJ2-7; 11 positions agree with TRBD1. V shed 3 bases, J shed 0 bases, and the junction held 1 base outside the gene matches. Germline CDR1 is SGHNT and CDR2 is YENEEA. The CDR3 runs 15 residues. In DNA, the CDR3 is TGTGCCAGCAGCTTTGGGACAGGGGGCTCCTACGAGCAGTACTTC. This gives the protein CASSFGTGGSYEQYF.

This chain links TRBV5-5 with TRBJ1-1; D perhaps matches TRBD1 (5 bases). V lost 2 bases, J lost 3 bases, and 26 bases lay in between. Germline CDR1 is SGHKS and CDR2 is YYEKEE (reference sequence). CDR3 length: 19 amino acids. This CDR3 is CASSFVIGQGMVGDTEAFF. The CDR3 nucleotides are TGTGCCAGCAGCTTCGTTATTGGGCAGGGAATGGTTGGGGACACTGAAGCTTTCTTT.

The rearrangement uses TRBV27 and TRBJ2-1; the match to TRBD1 covers 7 bases. The CDR3 loop spans 12 amino acids. The germline V gene has CDR1 MNHEY and CDR2 SMNVEV (reference sequence). The V segment lost 5 bases and the J segment 12 bases; nucleotides outside the gene matches: 7. In DNA form, the CDR3 reads TGTGCCAGCAGTCAGACAGGGTGGAGGCAGTTCTTC. It codes for CASSQTGWRQFF.

The chain has TRBV19 and TRBJ2-7; D not resolved. The CDR3 covers 15 residues. V lost 7 bases and J 5 bases, leaving 21 bases between the germline ends. Germline V gene sequence: CDR1 LNHDA, CDR2 SQIVND (reference sequence). The CDR3 spells CASMKSSQRFHEQYV. CDR3 DNA sequence: TGTGCCAGTATGAAGTCCAGCCAGCGATTTCACGAGCAGTACGTC.

This clone was picked up a small number of times. This sequence joins TRBV10-3 and TRBJ2-5; a weak D match, TRBD2 (5 bases). CDR1 ENHRY and CDR2 SYGVKD come from the germline V gene. The CDR3 is 15 amino acids. V was cut by 3 bases and J by 2 bases, with 13 bases left in between. The CDR3 loop is CAISDSTKVQETQYF. CDR3 nucleotides: TGTGCCATCAGTGATTCGACTAAAGTACAAGAGACCCAGTACTTC.

This clone was seen a single time. The V call is TRBV19, the J call TRBJ1-2, with 7 bases fitting TRBD1. J was trimmed by 8 bases and V by 9 bases; bases with no gene match: 12. CDR1 is LNHDA, CDR2 SQIVND, per germline (reference sequence). The CDR3 has 13 residues. Here the CDR3 DNA reads TGTGCCAGCCGGACCGACAGGGATGGAGGCTACACCTTC. This codes for CASRTDRDGGYTF.

The V gene is TRBV21-1, the J gene TRBJ1-1; no DNA check was done on the table's D call, TRBD1. TRBV21-1 is described as a pseudogene. The CDR3 runs to 13 residues. The CDR3 here is CASSKGTGIKAFF. As DNA, the CDR3 is TGTGCCAGCAGCAAAGGGACAGGGATTAAAGCTTTCTTT.

The genes are TRBV27 and TRBJ1-5; D is ambiguous. The CDR3 covers 15 residues. In germline, CDR1 is MNHEY, CDR2 SMNVEV (reference sequence). V was cut by 3 bases and J by 0 bases, with 9 bases left in between. The DNA of the CDR3 is TGTGCCAGCAGTTTGGGAGACCCTAGCAATCAGCCCCAGCATTTT. It specifies CASSLGDPSNQPQHF.

The rearrangement links TRBV24-1 to TRBJ1-2; 9 nucleotides line up with TRBD1. The CDR3 totals 11 residues. In germline, CDR1 is KGHDR, CDR2 SFDVKD. The V gene end was trimmed by 12 bases and the J gene end by 6 bases; junction bases not matched to a gene: 4. CDR3 loop: CAAQGANGYTF. CDR3 in DNA: TGTGCCGCACAGGGGGCTAATGGCTACACCTTC.

The chain has TRBV10-1 and TRBJ2-5; D is perhaps TRBD1 (5 bases). This CDR3 is 13 amino acids long. Trimming pared 2 bases from V and 5 bases from J, leaving 9 bases between. The germline CDR1 and CDR2 sequences are WNHNN and SYGVQD (reference sequence). CDR3 residues: CASSEGAVETQYF. CDR3 nucleotide sequence: TGCGCCAGCAGTGAGGGGGCAGTGGAGACCCAGTACTTC.